Sequencing of this TCR beta chain was carried out in a study of monozygotic twins with inflammatory bowel disease. PCR of TCRalpha and TCRbeta cDNA was nested, with two rounds of about 15 and 9 cycles. TCRdb re-called the 5' RACE reads and catalogs CDR3 proteins one per entry, DNA excluded. Its table lists some 450,000 distinct CDR3 sequences. Regarding this clonotype: Its antigen remains unidentified.

The CDR3 totals 16 residues. Germline CDR1 is MDHEN and CDR2 is SYDVKM. Blood was collected, approximately 2.5 ml per donor. Whole blood served as the source of total RNA, and no T cell sorting took place. Study results and caveats: Clonotype overlap with others was lower in IBD patients than in healthy twins, a difference that was greatest with disease activity.

This clonotype originated in a human donor with ulcerative colitis or Crohn's disease, or a healthy co-twin of an affected twin (not recorded which). The specimen was blood. J is TRBJ1-1 and V is TRBV28; TCRdb lists TRBD1, though no DNA is available to test this call. CDR3 sequence reads: CASSFLTPAGTGKAFF.